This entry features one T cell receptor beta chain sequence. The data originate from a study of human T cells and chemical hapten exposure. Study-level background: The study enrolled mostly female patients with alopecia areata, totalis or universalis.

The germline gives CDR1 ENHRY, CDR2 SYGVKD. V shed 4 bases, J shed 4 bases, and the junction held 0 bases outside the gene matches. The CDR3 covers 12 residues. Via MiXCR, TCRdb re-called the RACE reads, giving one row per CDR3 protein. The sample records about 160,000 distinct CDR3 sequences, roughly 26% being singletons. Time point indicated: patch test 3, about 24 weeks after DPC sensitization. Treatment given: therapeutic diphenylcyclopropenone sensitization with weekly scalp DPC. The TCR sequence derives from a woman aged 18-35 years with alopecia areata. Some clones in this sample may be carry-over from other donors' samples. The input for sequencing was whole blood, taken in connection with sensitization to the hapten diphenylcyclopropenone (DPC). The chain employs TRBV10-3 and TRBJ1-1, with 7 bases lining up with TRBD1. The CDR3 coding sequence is TGTGCCATCAGTGCAGGGGGCACTGAAGCTTTCTTT. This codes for CAISAGGTEAFF.